This T cell receptor (beta chain) was identified during a study of T-cell memory formation after mild COVID-19. Study observations and caveats: Mainly CM and EM harbored the contracting CD4+ clones; mainly EMRA harbored the CD8+ ones. Clones shrinking between day 15 and 85 showed a balanced CD4/CD8 split, and those that grew later tilted toward CD4+.

V shed 8 bases and J 2 bases; nucleotides not matched to a gene: 5. Germline V gene sequence: CDR1 DFQATT, CDR2 SNEGSKA (reference sequence). The CDR3 runs 14 residues. Constant-segment primers served in 5'RACE that generated TCR alpha and TCR beta cDNA libraries bearing sample barcodes and UMIs. TCRdb re-analysed the 5' RACE reads in MiXCR, keeping a single row per CDR3 protein. The sample holds about 620,000 distinct CDR3 sequences; 15% to 20% are singletons and the top ten take more than 10%. Regarding this clonotype: Its antigen is not known.

This receptor was obtained from an adult woman who had mild COVID-19 (a few samples of this study predate the infection). Cell type and time point are not known. V usage is TRBV20-1 and J usage is TRBJ2-1; 11 nucleotides match TRBD2. Sequenced material: PBMCs or a T cell subset sorted from them (not recorded which). This chain's CDR3 is CSWGGLAAYNEQFF. The CDR3 DNA is TGCAGTTGGGGGGGACTAGCGGCCTACAATGAGCAGTTCTTC.